The rows below give T cell receptor beta chains drawn from one sample of a study of T cell responses to AZD1222 COVID-19 vaccine. The method was immunoSEQ multiplex PCR; TCRdb's version includes in-frame clones alone and lacks a portion of them. The sample lists roughly 130,000 clones; 86% were seen once. The sample here was peripheral blood, taken on day 0 of AZD1222 vaccination. The receptors stem from an adult in good health. CDR3s include the opening cysteine and the closing phenylalanine or tryptophan. D genes are given only for firm matches. Expanded clones get a size class; other rows say once, few or many, or leave the size out.

cdr3_nt: TGTGCCAGCAGCCAACACAGGGTTTATGGAAACACCATATATTTT
cdr3_aa: CASSQHRVYGNTIYF
v_call: TRBV6-5
clone_size: .
j_call: TRBJ1-3
d_call: .

cdr3_nt: TGTGCCAGCAGCACCGCGAACACCGGGGAGCTGTTTTTT
cdr3_aa: CASSTANTGELFF
v_call: TRBV7-3
clone_size: .
j_call: TRBJ2-2
d_call: .

cdr3_nt: TGTGCCAGCAGCTTCCGTTCCGGGGCAGATACGCAGTATTTT
cdr3_aa: CASSFRSGADTQYF
v_call: TRBV7-2
clone_size: few
j_call: TRBJ2-3
d_call: .

cdr3_nt: TGCGCCAGCAGCCCCATTTCAGGGGCGACTACTGGAAACACCATATATTTT
cdr3_aa: CASSPISGATTGNTIYF
v_call: TRBV4-1
clone_size: .
j_call: TRBJ1-3
d_call: .

cdr3_nt: TGCGCCAGCAGCCCCGGGACAGGTCGGCGTGGCTACACCTTC
cdr3_aa: CASSPGTGRRGYTF
v_call: TRBV5-1
clone_size: .
j_call: TRBJ1-2
d_call: TRBD1

cdr3_nt: TGTGCCAGCAGTTTTTCTAGCTTGGAGACCCAGTACTTC
cdr3_aa: CASSFSSLETQYF
v_call: TRBV28
clone_size: .
j_call: TRBJ2-5
d_call: .

cdr3_nt: TGTGCCAGCAGTTATCAGGGAGATGAAGCTTTCTTT
cdr3_aa: CASSYQGDEAFF
v_call: TRBV12-3/TRBV12-4
clone_size: .
j_call: TRBJ1-1
d_call: .

cdr3_nt: TGTGCCAGCACCGGGGACAGAATCAATCAGCCCCAGCATTTT
cdr3_aa: CASTGDRINQPQHF
v_call: TRBV2
clone_size: once
j_call: TRBJ1-5
d_call: TRBD1

cdr3_nt: TGTGCCAGCAGCTTACTTAGCGGGGGGCCCTACAATGAGCAGTTCTTC
cdr3_aa: CASSLLSGGPYNEQFF
v_call: TRBV7-2
clone_size: once
j_call: TRBJ2-1
d_call: TRBD2

cdr3_nt: TGTGCCAGCAGTAAAGGGTTCTTGAGCTCTGGAAACACCATATATTTT
cdr3_aa: CASSKGFLSSGNTIYF
v_call: TRBV11-2
clone_size: .
j_call: TRBJ1-3
d_call: .

cdr3_nt: TGTGCCAGCAGCCAAGGGGCTAACTATGGCTACACCTTC
cdr3_aa: CASSQGANYGYTF
v_call: TRBV6-5
clone_size: .
j_call: TRBJ1-2
d_call: .

cdr3_nt: TGTGCCTGGAGTGTAGCCCGGAACACCATATATTTT
cdr3_aa: CAWSVARNTIYF
v_call: TRBV30
clone_size: .
j_call: TRBJ1-3
d_call: .

cdr3_nt: TGTGCCAGCAGCTTAGTTTCAGGGGAAAATTCACCCCTCCACTTT
cdr3_aa: CASSLVSGENSPLHF
v_call: TRBV7-8
clone_size: few
j_call: TRBJ1-6
d_call: .

cdr3_nt: TGCGCCAGCAGCCAAGATCTTGGGACAGGTTTCTCTGGGGCCAACGTCCTGACTTTC
cdr3_aa: CASSQDLGTGFSGANVLTF
v_call: TRBV4-3
clone_size: .
j_call: TRBJ2-6
d_call: TRBD1

cdr3_nt: TGTGCCAGCAGCTTGGTATATAAGGGCTACGAGCAGTACTTC
cdr3_aa: CASSLVYKGYEQYF
v_call: TRBV5-5
clone_size: once
j_call: TRBJ2-7
d_call: .

cdr3_nt: TGTGCCAGCAGTTTGGGGGGTCTGGAGACCCAGTACTTC
cdr3_aa: CASSLGGLETQYF
v_call: TRBV28
clone_size: .
j_call: TRBJ2-5
d_call: .

cdr3_nt: TGCGCCAGCAGTGAGTCAAGACAGGGAGGGGAGACCCAGTACTTC
cdr3_aa: CASSESRQGGETQYF
v_call: TRBV10-1
clone_size: few
j_call: TRBJ2-5
d_call: .

cdr3_nt: TGTGCCAGCAGCCCCCAACTAGCGGGGGGGCCAGATACGCAGTATTTT
cdr3_aa: CASSPQLAGGPDTQYF
v_call: TRBV7-8
clone_size: .
j_call: TRBJ2-3
d_call: TRBD2

cdr3_nt: TGCGCCAGCAGCCAAGACCTGGGACAGGGAAATGAAAAACTGTTTTTT
cdr3_aa: CASSQDLGQGNEKLFF
v_call: TRBV4-1
clone_size: .
j_call: TRBJ1-4
d_call: TRBD1

cdr3_nt: TGCAGTGCTAGTTTGGGTGGGGGCACCTACGAGCAGTACTTC
cdr3_aa: CSASLGGGTYEQYF
v_call: TRBV20-1
clone_size: few
j_call: TRBJ2-7
d_call: .

cdr3_nt: TGTGCCAGCAGTTACTCGGTAGACTCTGGAAACACCATATATTTT
cdr3_aa: CASSYSVDSGNTIYF
v_call: TRBV6-5
clone_size: .
j_call: TRBJ1-3
d_call: .

cdr3_nt: TGTGCCAGCAGCTTTAGACAGTCCTACGAGCAGTACTTC
cdr3_aa: CASSFRQSYEQYF
v_call: TRBV7-2
clone_size: few
j_call: TRBJ2-7
d_call: .

cdr3_nt: TGCGCCAGCAGCTCCGCTGGGGGCAGGAGGTGGGTCGACACTGAAGCTTTCTTT
cdr3_aa: CASSSAGGRRWVDTEAFF
v_call: TRBV5-1
clone_size: .
j_call: TRBJ1-1
d_call: .

cdr3_nt: TGTGCCAGCAGCCCTCAGGACTATTCGTCCTACGAGCAGTACTTC
cdr3_aa: CASSPQDYSSYEQYF
v_call: TRBV7-9
clone_size: once
j_call: TRBJ2-7
d_call: .

cdr3_nt: TGTGCCAGCAGCGTAGATGGGATGTCTTCCTACGAGCAGTACTTC
cdr3_aa: CASSVDGMSSYEQYF
v_call: TRBV9
clone_size: .
j_call: TRBJ2-7
d_call: .

cdr3_nt: TGTGCCAGCAGTCCCAGGGACGGGAATAATGAAAAACTGTTTTTT
cdr3_aa: CASSPRDGNNEKLFF
v_call: TRBV3-1/TRBV3-2
clone_size: .
j_call: TRBJ1-4
d_call: .

cdr3_nt: TGTGCCAGCAGCAACAGGGTCCTCTATGGCTACACCTTC
cdr3_aa: CASSNRVLYGYTF
v_call: TRBV7-9
clone_size: .
j_call: TRBJ1-2
d_call: .

cdr3_nt: TGTGCCAGCAGCTTAGTGAGAGGCGGTGAAGCTTTCTTT
cdr3_aa: CASSLVRGGEAFF
v_call: TRBV7-9
clone_size: .
j_call: TRBJ1-1
d_call: .

cdr3_nt: TGTGCCAGCAGTCGGCAGAACTATGGCTACACCTTC
cdr3_aa: CASSRQNYGYTF
v_call: TRBV2
clone_size: few
j_call: TRBJ1-2
d_call: .

cdr3_nt: TGTGCCAGCAGACGGACTGACTCCTACGAGCAGTACTTC
cdr3_aa: CASRRTDSYEQYF
v_call: TRBV12-3/TRBV12-4
clone_size: .
j_call: TRBJ2-7
d_call: .

cdr3_nt: TGTGCCAGCAAACGGGACACGACCTACGAGCAGTACTTC
cdr3_aa: CASKRDTTYEQYF
v_call: TRBV2
clone_size: once
j_call: TRBJ2-7
d_call: .

cdr3_nt: TGTGCCAGCAGCGAAAGACTAGCGGGGGGTTTAGATACGCAGTATTTT
cdr3_aa: CASSERLAGGLDTQYF
v_call: TRBV6-2/TRBV6-3
clone_size: few
j_call: TRBJ2-3
d_call: TRBD2

cdr3_nt: TGTGCCAGCAGTCCCTCCAGACAGTACAATGAAAAACTGTTTTTT
cdr3_aa: CASSPSRQYNEKLFF
v_call: TRBV6-5
clone_size: once
j_call: TRBJ1-4
d_call: .

cdr3_nt: TGTGCCAGCAGCCTTATCCAAGAGACCCAGTACTTC
cdr3_aa: CASSLIQETQYF
v_call: TRBV3-1/TRBV3-2
clone_size: .
j_call: TRBJ2-5
d_call: .

cdr3_nt: TGTGCCAGCAGCCCCGCCCCTGGTGAGCAGTTCTTC
cdr3_aa: CASSPAPGEQFF
v_call: TRBV6-2/TRBV6-3
clone_size: once
j_call: TRBJ2-1
d_call: .

cdr3_nt: TGCGCCAGCAGCCAGACCACAGGGTTCGGCCAAGAGACCCAGTACTTC
cdr3_aa: CASSQTTGFGQETQYF
v_call: TRBV4-3
clone_size: .
j_call: TRBJ2-5
d_call: .

cdr3_nt: TGTGCCAGCAGTGGGACCTATAACTATGGCTACACCTTC
cdr3_aa: CASSGTYNYGYTF
v_call: TRBV25-1
clone_size: .
j_call: TRBJ1-2
d_call: .

cdr3_nt: TGCGCCAGCAGCCAAGATGTGGCAGGGGGTAATGAAAAACTGTTTTTT
cdr3_aa: CASSQDVAGGNEKLFF
v_call: TRBV4-1
clone_size: .
j_call: TRBJ1-4
d_call: TRBD1

cdr3_nt: TGTGCCAGCAGCTTGGGGGCAAGCGGGAGTATCTATGAGCAGTTCTTC
cdr3_aa: CASSLGASGSIYEQFF
v_call: TRBV5-4
clone_size: .
j_call: TRBJ2-1
d_call: TRBD2

cdr3_nt: TGTGCCAGCAGCAGATCAATCCGGGACAGGAACACTGAAGCTTTCTTT
cdr3_aa: CASSRSIRDRNTEAFF
v_call: TRBV5-4
clone_size: .
j_call: TRBJ1-1
d_call: TRBD1

cdr3_nt: TGCGCCAGCAGTCCATTGCTCGGGACAGGGCGTCTCGAGCAGTACTTC
cdr3_aa: CASSPLLGTGRLEQYF
v_call: TRBV23-1
clone_size: once
j_call: TRBJ2-7
d_call: TRBD1

cdr3_nt: TGTGCCATCCAAACCGGCAGGGAAGGAAACACCATATATTTT
cdr3_aa: CAIQTGREGNTIYF
v_call: TRBV6-5
clone_size: few
j_call: TRBJ1-3
d_call: .

cdr3_nt: TGTGCCAGCTCACCACGCAGAGGGGGAGGGAATGGCTACACCTTC
cdr3_aa: CASSPRRGGGNGYTF
v_call: TRBV18
clone_size: .
j_call: TRBJ1-2
d_call: .